This T cell receptor beta chain was obtained from a study of long-term antiretroviral therapy in people with HIV. Looking at the study overall: Some samples came about a decade before the 2015 immediate-ART recommendation, and these were the earliest.

Overall study results and limits: HIV repertoires spanned narrower CDR3 length ranges than controls.

Germline V lookup: CDR1 MRHNA, CDR2 SNTAGT. V shed 4 bases, J shed 10 bases, and the junction held 5 bases outside the gene matches. This CDR3 region has 14 residues. No donor had fewer than one pre-ART PBMC sample or fewer than two post-ART PBMC samples. To note about this clone: Its antigen is not identified.

The immunoSEQ assay was v3.0, run at survey level. The protocol was immunoSEQ multiplex PCR, while the TCRdb copy is restricted to in-frame clones and leaves out a portion. There are tens of thousands of clones in the sample; about 90% occur only once, and over 0.8% lies in the top ten. The chain couples TRBV6-4 to TRBJ2-3; 13 bases are a match to TRBD2. Source: unsorted PBMCs, taken 2 years after starting antiretroviral therapy. The receptor comes from a man between 45 and 60 years old with HIV. The CDR3 DNA reads TGTGCCAGCAGTGTAACTAGCGGGAGGGCCTCGCAGTATTTT. This codes for CASSVTSGRASQYF.